This note documents a single T cell receptor (beta chain) sequence. Measured with immunoSEQ multiplex PCR; TCRdb has only the in-frame clones, and not every one. This sample has around 70,000 clones, with 80% to 95% found just once. The data derive from a study of T cell changes during pregnancy in multiple sclerosis. This CDR3 is 13 amino acids long. V was shortened by 6 bases and J by 4 bases, with 10 bases between the two germline ends. CDR1 MNHEY and CDR2 SVGAGI come from the germline V gene. The chain joins TRBV6-5 to TRBJ1-5; D remains ambiguous. This receptor was identified in a female donor with multiple sclerosis, enrolled in a pregnancy study. Sequencing used peripheral blood, obtained before pregnancy. In DNA form, the CDR3 reads TGTGCCAGCAGAGACGGGGAAAATCAGCCCCAGCATTTT. Its translation is CASRDGENQPQHF.